The 28 T cell receptor beta chains below were found in one sample sequenced in a study of shared clonotypes between healthy human individuals. Assay: immunoSEQ multiplex PCR; the TCRdb copy retains only in-frame clones and omits some. The sample includes more than 2,000,000 clones, more than 90% of them seen just once. The sequenced sample consisted of naive CD4+ T cells sorted from blood. Described subset: CD45RA+ positively selected. The source of these receptors is a man between 18 and 29 years old in good health.

This chain uses TRBV30 with TRBJ2-2, with D unclear. This CDR3 has 14 amino acids. Trimming removed 6 bases at V and 0 bases at J, with 11 bases between. Germline loops: CDR1 GTSNPN, CDR2 SVGIG (reference sequence). The CDR3: CACISSPNTGELFF. The CDR3 bases are TGTGCCTGCATTAGCTCCCCGAACACCGGGGAGCTGTTTTTT.

This clone was seen only a few times. The chain carries TRBV9 and TRBJ1-1, with 8 bases lining up with TRBD1. From germline, CDR1 is SGDLS and CDR2 YYNGEE. Unmatched junction bases numbered 13, after V lost 0 bases and J lost 9 bases. CDR3 length equals 16 residues. The CDR3 loop is CASSVVTGQGLSKAFF. CDR3 sequence (DNA): TGTGCCAGCAGCGTAGTCACCGGACAGGGTCTGTCTAAAGCTTTCTTT.

The chain joins TRBV19 to TRBJ2-5, with TRBD1 as a possible D gene (5 bases). This CDR3 is 14 amino acids long. V lost 7 bases and J 4 bases, leaving 16 bases between the germline ends. CDR1 and CDR2 from the germline V gene are LNHDA and SQIVND (reference sequence). The CDR3 loop is CASKELGTGETQYF. In DNA form, the CDR3 reads TGTGCCAGTAAGGAGCTAGGCACAGGAGAGACCCAGTACTTC.

The rearrangement uses TRBV28 and TRBJ1-5; the D gene is possibly TRBD1 (6 bases). Trimming left V 9 bases short and J 4 bases short, with 16 bases between. Germline V CDR1 and CDR2: MDHEN, SYDVKM. The CDR3 spans 14 residues. CDR3 protein: CASLPGGANQPQHF. The CDR3 DNA follows: TGTGCCAGTCTCCCCGGGGGGGCAAATCAGCCCCAGCATTTT.

The rearrangement joins TRBV7-2 to TRBJ1-6; TRBD1 is a possible D gene (5 bases). CDR3 length: 16 residues. Trimming pared 5 bases from V and 10 bases from J, leaving 21 bases between. Per germline, CDR1 SGHTA and CDR2 FQGNSA. The CDR3: CASSPGWQGMSSPLHF. CDR3 coding DNA: TGTGCCAGCAGCCCCGGGTGGCAGGGAATGAGCTCACCCCTCCACTTT.

J is TRBJ1-1 and V is TRBV28; D perhaps matches TRBD1 (5 bases). This CDR3 comprises 14 residues. Germline CDR1 MDHEN, CDR2 SYDVKM. The V gene lost 1 base and the J gene lost 2 bases, with 8 bases spanning the gap. The CDR3 DNA follows: TGTGCCAGCAGTTTATCCCGGGGCAACACTGAAGCTTTCTTT. Translation gives CASSLSRGNTEAFF.

The chain couples TRBV6-6 to TRBJ1-5, with D maybe TRBD1 (5 bases). The germline CDR1 and CDR2 sequences are MNHNY and SVGAGI (reference sequence). V was cut by 4 bases and J by 3 bases, with 10 bases left in between. The CDR3 is 14 residues long. In DNA form, the CDR3 reads TGTGCCAGCAGTTCCGGGGGATTCAATCAGCCCCAGCATTTT. This encodes CASSSGGFNQPQHF.

As concerns this clone: The identical CDR3 is also encoded by other nucleotide sequences in the sample. DNA of the CDR3: TGTGCCAGCAGCCCGACAGGGAACACTGAAGCTTTCTTT. Protein product: CASSPTGNTEAFF. V usage is TRBV7-3 and J usage is TRBJ1-1; possible D gene TRBD1, 6 bases. The CDR3 spans 13 residues. CDR1 is SGHTA, CDR2 FQGTGA, per germline. V lost 5 bases and J 1 base, leaving 8 bases between the germline ends.

Of note for this clone: This CDR3 is also generated by other DNA sequences in the sample. This chain connects TRBV9 to TRBJ2-5; the match to TRBD2 covers 9 bases. This CDR3 has 15 residues. After removal of 0 bases from V and 4 bases from J, the junction contained 4 bases not matched to a gene. Germline CDR1 is SGDLS and CDR2 is YYNGEE. The CDR3 DNA follows: TGTGCCAGCAGCGTAGCGCTAGCGGGAAGAGAGACCCAGTACTTC. Its protein product is CASSVALAGRETQYF.

V gene TRBV7-9 combines with J gene TRBJ2-1; 7 positions match TRBD2. This CDR3 is built from 14 residues. J was trimmed by 3 bases and V by 5 bases; bases with no gene match: 4. CDR1 SEHNR and CDR2 FQNEAQ come from the germline V gene (reference sequence). DNA for the CDR3: TGTGCCAGCAGCCAGCGGGACGGCTACAATGAGCAGTTCTTC. It specifies CASSQRDGYNEQFF.

The rearrangement uses TRBV30 and TRBJ2-3, with 9 bases lining up with TRBD2. The CDR3 covers 16 residues. The V gene's germline CDR1 is GTSNPN and CDR2 SVGIG (reference sequence). After removal of 2 bases from V and 2 bases from J, the junction contained 8 bases not matched to a gene. Here the CDR3 DNA reads TGTGCCTGGAGTCGGCTAGCGGGACCATTCACAGATACGCAGTATTTT. This encodes CAWSRLAGPFTDTQYF.

V is TRBV21-1 and J is TRBJ2-7; the D segment call TRBD2 is taken from the table without a DNA check. TRBV21-1 represents a pseudogene. This CDR3 is 15 amino acids long. CDR3 in DNA: TGTGCCAGCAGCGGCCGGGACTCTTTCCCCCACGAGCAGTACTTC. It encodes CASSGRDSFPHEQYF.

The chain combines TRBV25-1 with TRBJ2-1; 10 nucleotides line up with TRBD2. V lost 2 bases to trimming and J lost 4 bases; unmatched junction nucleotides: 2. The CDR3 sequence is 15 residues long. In germline, CDR1 is MGHDK, CDR2 SYGVNS. The CDR3 region is CASSELAGDYNEQFF. Written as DNA, the CDR3 is TGTGCCAGCAGTGAACTAGCGGGGGATTACAATGAGCAGTTCTTC.

V and J are TRBV29-1 and TRBJ1-2, with 8 positions matching TRBD1. The CDR3 is 13 residues long. V lost 6 bases to trimming and J lost 6 bases; unmatched junction nucleotides: 9. Germline CDR1 is SQVTM and CDR2 is ANQGSEA. The chain's CDR3 is CSVRQGKGNGYTF. CDR3 sequence (DNA): TGCAGCGTCCGACAGGGGAAGGGTAATGGCTACACCTTC.

V is TRBV5-1 and J is TRBJ1-2, with D unclear. The CDR3 has 14 residues. V gave up 6 bases and J gave up 2 bases, with 14 bases separating them. Germline V lookup: CDR1 SGHRS, CDR2 YFSETQ. The DNA of the CDR3 is TGCGCCAGCACCTCACGGCCTGAGAACTATGGCTACACCTTC. This translates into CASTSRPENYGYTF.

V is TRBV7-3 and J is TRBJ2-7; D is tentatively TRBD1 or TRBD2 (5 bases each). Germline loops: CDR1 SGHTA, CDR2 FQGTGA. Deletions cut 0 bases from V and 2 bases from J, with 14 bases between. The CDR3 has 16 amino acids. CDR3 loop: CASSLTLGAPPYEQYF. CDR3 DNA: TGTGCCAGCAGCTTAACCCTCGGGGCTCCGCCCTACGAGCAGTACTTC. Using reference TRBV7-3 and TRBJ2-7 for the parts outside the CDR3, the full variable domain is GAGVSQTPSNKVTEKGKYVELRCDPISGHTALYWYRQSLGQGPEFLIYFQGTGAADDSGLPNDRFFAVRPEGSVSTLKIQRTERGDSAVYLCASSLTLGAPPYEQYFGPGTRLTVT.

The gene calls are TRBV11-2 and TRBJ1-2; TRBD1 is a possible D gene (6 bases). The CDR3 extends over 13 amino acids. The V gene lost 4 bases and the J gene lost 4 bases, with 10 bases spanning the gap. Per germline, CDR1 SGHAT and CDR2 FQNNGV. The CDR3 protein is CASSSDRSYGYTF. The DNA for the CDR3 is TGTGCCAGCAGCTCCGACAGGTCCTATGGCTACACCTTC.

The chain couples TRBV27 to TRBJ2-5; 8 bases map to TRBD1. Losses at the gene ends were 6 bases for V and 5 bases for J; bases not matched to a gene: 5. The CDR3 has 13 residues. The germline CDR1 and CDR2 sequences are MNHEY and SMNVEV (reference sequence). In DNA, the CDR3 is TGTGCCAGCAGCCCGGACAGGGAGGAGACCCAGTACTTC. It encodes CASSPDREETQYF.

The chain couples TRBV5-5 to TRBJ1-1; 7 bases line up with TRBD1. The germline gives CDR1 SGHKS, CDR2 YYEKEE (reference sequence). With V trimmed by 1 base and J by 2 bases, 5 bases remained unmatched. This CDR3 spans 15 amino acids. CDR3 region: CASSLTGAGNTEAFF. CDR3 nucleotides: TGTGCCAGCAGCTTGACAGGGGCTGGTAACACTGAAGCTTTCTTT.

The rearrangement uses TRBV11-2 and TRBJ1-2; D might be TRBD1 (5 bases). Trimming stripped 5 bases from V and 3 bases from J, with 10 bases between. This CDR3 region has 13 residues. Germline loops: CDR1 SGHAT, CDR2 FQNNGV. The DNA of the CDR3 is TGTGCCAGCAGCAGGGGAGGGGACTATGGCTACACCTTC. Its translation: CASSRGGDYGYTF.

The V gene is TRBV7-2, the J gene TRBJ2-7, with 8 bases aligning to TRBD1. After removal of 5 bases from V and 4 bases from J, the junction contained 10 bases not matched to a gene. CDR1 and CDR2 (germline): SGHTA, FQGNSA. The CDR3 runs to 15 residues. The CDR3 spells CASSPQGTGGYEQYF. CDR3 DNA sequence: TGTGCCAGCAGCCCCCAGGGAACAGGGGGGTACGAGCAGTACTTC.

This clone has a single count. The J gene is TRBJ2-2, the V gene TRBV6-6, with D maybe TRBD1 (5 bases). Per germline, CDR1 MNHNY and CDR2 SVGAGI (reference sequence). The CDR3 length is 16 residues. The V and J ends lost 7 bases and 1 base respectively, with 16 bases between them. CDR3 DNA: TGTGCCAGCATTAGATTAGGAACAGGGAACACCGGGGAGCTGTTTTTT. This translates into CASIRLGTGNTGELFF.

The chain employs TRBV6-5 and TRBJ2-7; tentative D call: TRBD1 (5 bases). Trimming removed 4 bases at V and 3 bases at J, with 13 bases between. The germline V gene has CDR1 MNHEY and CDR2 SVGAGI. The CDR3 totals 14 residues. The CDR3 sequence is CASSWGGGNYEQYF. CDR3 coding DNA: TGTGCCAGCAGTTGGGGCGGCGGTAACTACGAGCAGTACTTC.

The V gene is TRBV5-8, the J gene TRBJ2-5; tentative D call: TRBD1 (7 bases). There are 15 residues in the CDR3. V shed 4 bases and J shed 5 bases, with 18 bases lying between them. Germline CDR1 reads SGHTS; CDR2 reads YDEGEE. The CDR3 DNA reads as TGTGCCAGCAGCCTGGCCTGGGCAGGGGGGGAGACCCAGTACTTC. Its protein product is CASSLAWAGGETQYF. Based on the CDR3 plus reference TRBV5-8 and TRBJ2-5, the full variable domain is EAGVTQSPTHLIKTRGQQATLRCSPISGHTSVYWYQQALGLGLQFLLWYDEGEERNRGNFPPRFSGRQFPNYSSELNVNALELEDSALYLCASSLAWAGGETQYFGPGTRLLVL.

The chain has TRBV4-1 and TRBJ1-2; no clear D gene. V dropped 1 base and J dropped 0 bases, with 9 bases sitting between them. CDR1 MGHRA and CDR2 YSYEKL come from the germline V gene. The CDR3 runs 15 residues. CDR3 residues: CASSQVDRANYGYTF. The CDR3 coding sequence is TGCGCCAGCAGCCAAGTCGACCGAGCTAACTATGGCTACACCTTC.

The chain couples TRBV11-3 to TRBJ2-1; TRBD2 might be the D (5 bases). The ends were cut back, 3 bases at V and 2 bases at J, with 8 bases in the middle. The germline gives CDR1 SGHNT, CDR2 YENEEA. The CDR3 is 14 residues long. CDR3 sequence reads: CASSFGVTYNEQFF. CDR3 DNA: TGTGCCAGCAGCTTCGGGGTTACCTACAATGAGCAGTTCTTC.

This clone has only one observation. V and J are TRBV9 and TRBJ1-5; unclear D gene. Trimming removed 4 bases at V and 1 base at J, with 12 bases between. The CDR3 covers 15 residues. Germline loops: CDR1 SGDLS, CDR2 YYNGEE. CDR3 loop: CASSPQVASNQPQHF. The CDR3 coding sequence is TGTGCCAGCAGCCCCCAGGTGGCCAGCAATCAGCCCCAGCATTTT.

The chain has TRBV5-5 and TRBJ1-1; a weak D match, TRBD1 (6 bases). Germline V lookup: CDR1 SGHKS, CDR2 YYEKEE (reference sequence). V gave up 0 bases and J gave up 1 base, with 13 bases separating them. The CDR3 length is 16 residues. In DNA, the CDR3 is TGTGCCAGCAGCTTGGGCCCCGACAGGAGGAACACTGAAGCTTTCTTT. Translation gives CASSLGPDRRNTEAFF. Full variable domain (outside the CDR3, taken from reference TRBV5-5 and TRBJ1-1): DAGVTQSPTHLIKTRGQQVTLRCSPISGHKSVSWYQQVLGQGPQFIFQYYEKEERGRGNFPDRFSARQFPNYSSELNVNALLLGDSALYLCASSLGPDRRNTEAFFGQGTRLTVV.